This T cell receptor (beta chain) was captured by sequencing in a study of CD4 T cells in relation to SARS-CoV-2 and coronaviruses. Study-level information: Convalescent donors were aged about 20 to 80, with median roughly 37 years. Study-level results: No donor gave both pre-pandemic and post-infection samples.

Germline V gene sequence: CDR1 SNHLY, CDR2 FYNNEI. CDR3 length equals 15 residues. With respect to this clone: Its antigen is as yet unknown. The junction shows a germline mismatch at one end, possibly a read error.

This table comes from immunoSEQ multiplex PCR, and its TCRdb copy is limited to in-frame clones, with some not included. This sample has about 37,000 clones, with 80% to 90% found just once. Sequenced input: memory CD4+ T cells from PBMCs. The chain is built from TRBV2 and TRBJ2-7, with TRBD2 matching over 9 bases. The clonotype was recovered from an adult with COVID-19. Written as DNA, the CDR3 is TGTGCCAGCAGTGACCATGGGACTAGCCGCTACGGGCAGTACTTC. Protein: CASSDHGTSRYGQYF.